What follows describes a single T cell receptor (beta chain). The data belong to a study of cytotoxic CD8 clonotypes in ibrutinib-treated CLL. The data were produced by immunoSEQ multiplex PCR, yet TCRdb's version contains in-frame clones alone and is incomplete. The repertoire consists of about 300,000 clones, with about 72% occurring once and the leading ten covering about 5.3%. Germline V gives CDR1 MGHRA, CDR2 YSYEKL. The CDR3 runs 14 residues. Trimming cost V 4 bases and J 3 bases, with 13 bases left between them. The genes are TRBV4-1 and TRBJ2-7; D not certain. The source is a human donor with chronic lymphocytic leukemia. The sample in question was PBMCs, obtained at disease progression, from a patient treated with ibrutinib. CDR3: CASSRLPALYEQYF. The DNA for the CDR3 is TGCGCCAGCAGCCGCTTACCAGCGCTCTACGAGCAGTACTTC.